This TCR beta chain was observed in a study of radiotherapy plus CTLA-4 blockade in lung cancer. General study points: Interferon-beta and early blood T cell clone dynamics reportedly predicted response best.

V gave up 4 bases and J gave up 8 bases; unmatched junction bases: 9. Per the germline V gene, CDR1 is SGHRS and CDR2 is YFSETQ. This CDR3 is built from 16 residues. A word on this clone: Its antigen is unidentified.

Profiled with immunoSEQ multiplex PCR; TCRdb holds only in-frame clones, not every one. The repertoire holds roughly 130,000 clones, 70% to 90% seen once, with over 6% in the top ten. The sequence came from a human donor with non-small cell lung cancer that progressed on radiotherapy plus ipilimumab. The source material was peripheral blood, sampled from a patient treated with radiotherapy plus ipilimumab. The rearrangement uses TRBV5-1 and TRBJ2-1, with 13 bases aligning to TRBD2. The CDR3 nucleotides read TGCGCCAGCAGCCAAAGACTAGCGGGAGGATCGGATGAGCAGTTCTTC. Protein product: CASSQRLAGGSDEQFF.